These 21 T cell receptor beta chains share one sample of origin, sequenced in a study of T-cell reconstitution after alpha-beta-depleted transplantation in children. The TCRbeta library incorporated unique molecular identifiers. Each CDR3 protein is one row after TCRdb ran MiXCR on the PCR reads. The table includes 700,000 to 950,000 distinct CDR3 sequences, approximately 15% detected once. The sample in question was PBMCs, mostly from graft donor cells, obtained 360 days after TCRalphabeta/CD19-depleted stem cell transplant. The receptors were gathered from a male patient between 5 and 17 years old who had a stem cell transplant for acute lymphoblastic leukemia, so the T cells may come from the graft donor.

There are many counts of this clonotype. The rearrangement links TRBV20-1 to TRBJ1-1, with 9 bases identical to TRBD1. This CDR3 is 13 amino acids long. The J segment lost 6 bases and the V segment lost 5 bases, leaving 7 bases of the junction unmatched. Germline V gives CDR1 DFQATT, CDR2 SNEGSKA (reference sequence). The CDR3 DNA sequence: TGCAGTGCTTACCTGGACAGGGGACCTGAAGCTTTCTTT. This encodes CSAYLDRGPEAFF.

A few counts support this clonotype. The genes are TRBV24-1 and TRBJ2-3; 7 bases fit TRBD1. The CDR3 has 12 amino acids. CDR1 and CDR2 (germline): KGHDR, SFDVKD. Trimming at V came to 4 bases and at J to 11 bases, leaving 5 bases not matched to a gene. The CDR3 bases are TGTGCCACCAGTGAAACGGACAGGCGGCAGTATTTT. Translation gives CATSETDRRQYF.

The chain links TRBV28 to TRBJ2-7, with 11 nucleotides matching TRBD1. J lost 3 bases, V lost 5 bases, and 6 bases had no gene match. Germline CDR1 reads MDHEN; CDR2 reads SYDVKM. CDR3 length equals 15 residues. The CDR3 reads CASSVTGTGGYEQYF. The DNA of the CDR3 is TGTGCCAGCAGTGTTACCGGGACAGGGGGCTACGAGCAGTACTTC.

This clonotype was found a few times. The rearrangement joins TRBV6-5 to TRBJ2-3; D remains unclear. This CDR3 comprises 14 residues. Trimming cost V 2 bases and J 2 bases, with 8 bases left between them. From germline, CDR1 is MNHEY and CDR2 SVGAGI. The CDR3 coding sequence is TGTGCCAGCAGTTACGGAAGGTACACAGATACGCAGTATTTT. Translation gives CASSYGRYTDTQYF.

The sample holds a few counts of this clonotype. This sequence joins TRBV6-5 and TRBJ1-2; D remains ambiguous. Germline CDR1 MNHEY, CDR2 SVGAGI. This CDR3 is built from 13 residues. V shed 0 bases and J shed 4 bases, with 6 bases lying between them. CDR3 bases: TGTGCCAGCAGTTACTCGAGGACCTATGGCTACACCTTC. It codes for CASSYSRTYGYTF.

This clonotype has only a few counts. This chain uses TRBV5-1 with TRBJ2-4, with D perhaps TRBD2 (5 bases). Trimming took 5 bases from V and 8 from J, leaving 17 bases between them. The germline V gene has CDR1 SGHRS and CDR2 YFSETQ. The CDR3 is made up of 14 amino acids. DNA of the CDR3: TGCGCCAGCAGTTACTCGGGAATTAAGGACATTCAGTACTTC. This translates into CASSYSGIKDIQYF.

The J gene is TRBJ2-5, the V gene TRBV12-3 or TRBV12-4; no definite D call. The CDR3 has 14 residues. Trimming stripped 1 base from V and 3 bases from J, with 9 bases between. CDR3 DNA sequence: TGTGCCAGCAGTTTAGGCAGAGTAAAAGAGACCCAGTACTTC. It encodes CASSLGRVKETQYF.

V gene TRBV7-9 combines with J gene TRBJ2-1; 8 bases map to TRBD2. Germline assignment: CDR1 SEHNR and CDR2 FQNEAQ (reference sequence). Trimming took 2 bases from V and 8 from J; bases not matched to a gene: 8. This CDR3 comprises 15 residues. The CDR3 sequence is CASSLFSGSSYEQFF. CDR3 DNA sequence: TGTGCCAGCAGCTTATTCAGCGGGAGTTCATATGAGCAGTTCTTC.

This clonotype occurred a few times. This chain connects TRBV12-3 or TRBV12-4 to TRBJ2-1, with TRBD1 matching over 9 bases. This CDR3 has 15 amino acids. V trimming: 6 bases; J trimming: 0 bases; junction bases outside the gene matches: 3. The CDR3 sequence: CASRTTGGSYNEQFF. The CDR3 nucleotides are TGTGCCAGCAGGACGACAGGGGGCTCCTACAATGAGCAGTTCTTC.

This clonotype has just a few counts. This sequence joins TRBV12-3 or TRBV12-4 and TRBJ2-3, with a weak D call TRBD1 (5 bases). V gave up 10 bases and J gave up 2 bases, with 10 bases separating them. The CDR3 length is 12 residues. This chain's CDR3 is CATKTATDTQYF. CDR3 DNA sequence: TGTGCCACCAAGACAGCCACAGATACGCAGTATTTT.

J is TRBJ1-2 and V is TRBV24-1; D is possibly TRBD1 (6 bases). The germline V gene has CDR1 KGHDR and CDR2 SFDVKD. The V and J ends lost 7 bases and 3 bases respectively, with 11 bases between them. The CDR3 totals 13 residues. CDR3 bases: TGTGCCACCAGCGAACAGGGCTACTATGGCTACACCTTC. It specifies CATSEQGYYGYTF.

The chain links TRBV5-1 to TRBJ2-1; D gene unclear. CDR1 and CDR2 (germline): SGHRS, YFSETQ. The length of the CDR3 is 20 residues. Trimming pared 0 bases from V and 5 bases from J, leaving 27 bases between. The CDR3 nucleotides read TGCGCCAGCAGCTTGGTGGGCCTACTCGGATCGTTCCCTTCCCACAATGAGCAGTTCTTC. As protein: CASSLVGLLGSFPSHNEQFF.

CDR3 nucleotide sequence: TGCAGTGCCATGAGCGGGAGTACCCACGAGCAGTACTTC. This gives the protein CSAMSGSTHEQYF. The V and J genes are TRBV20-1 and TRBJ2-7, with 8 bases that match TRBD2. The V segment lost 6 bases and the J segment 5 bases; nucleotides outside the gene matches: 9. The germline V gene encodes CDR1 DFQATT and CDR2 SNEGSKA (reference sequence). The CDR3 spans 13 residues.

This clonotype showed up many times. This chain joins TRBV10-3 and TRBJ2-5, with 10 bases lining up with TRBD2. This CDR3 has 15 residues. V lost 4 bases and J lost 5; bases outside the gene matches: 7. Looked up from germline, CDR1 is ENHRY and CDR2 is SYGVKD. CDR3 DNA sequence: TGTGCCATCAGTGGCAACGAGCGGGAGGGCGAGACCCAGTACTTC. Protein sequence: CAISGNEREGETQYF.

This clonotype appeared many times. The gene calls are TRBV29-1 and TRBJ2-5, with a possible D match to TRBD2 (5 bases). In germline, CDR1 is SQVTM, CDR2 ANQGSEA. CDR3 length equals 15 residues. V lost 7 bases and J 1 base, leaving 19 bases between the germline ends. The CDR3 sequence: CSAAGGKRAQETQYF. DNA of the CDR3: TGCAGCGCAGCAGGAGGTAAAAGGGCCCAAGAGACCCAGTACTTC.

The rearrangement uses TRBV25-1 and TRBJ2-7; 8 bases agree with TRBD1. V trimming: 4 bases; J trimming: 6 bases; junction bases outside the gene matches: 5. The germline V gene has CDR1 MGHDK and CDR2 SYGVNS. The CDR3 contains 13 residues. DNA for the CDR3: TGTGCCAGCAGTGTACAGGGGGTCGGCGAGCAGTACTTC. Its translation: CASSVQGVGEQYF.

V is TRBV5-1 and J is TRBJ2-3; 9 nucleotides align to TRBD2. V lost 4 bases and J lost 2; bases outside the gene matches: 11. There are 17 residues in the CDR3. The germline V gene encodes CDR1 SGHRS and CDR2 YFSETQ. CDR3 DNA sequence: TGCGCCAGCAGCCCGATAGCGGGAGCGCTTTTCACAGATACGCAGTATTTT. Translating it yields CASSPIAGALFTDTQYF.

Concerning this clonotype: One end of the junction varies from germline; a read error may be responsible. This chain uses TRBV4-1 with TRBJ2-5, with 10 bases identical to TRBD2. In germline, CDR1 is MGHRA, CDR2 YSYEKL. There are 18 residues in the CDR3. The CDR3 region has the DNA TGCGCCAGCAGCCAAGGGCCTAGCGGGGGATCCAAGCGGGAGACCCAGTGCTTC. Its translation is CASSQGPSGGSKRETQCF.

This clonotype showed up just a few times. The chain is built from TRBV7-8 and TRBJ2-1; TRBD2 matches 10 bases. CDR1 and CDR2 (germline): SGHVS, FQNEAQ. CDR3 size: 15 residues. J gave up 8 bases and V 3 bases, and 7 bases lay outside the gene matches. The CDR3 nucleotides are TGTGCCAGCAGCTTCCAAGCGGGAGGGGCCGATGAGCAGTTCTTC. This codes for CASSFQAGGADEQFF.

The chain joins TRBV30 to TRBJ2-1; perhaps TRBD2 as D (6 bases). The V gene lost 5 bases and the J gene lost 8 bases, with 22 bases spanning the gap. The CDR3 covers 15 residues. Germline V gives CDR1 GTSNPN, CDR2 SVGIG (reference sequence). CDR3 nucleotides: TGTGCCTGGGGCCTATCTAGCGTGAGTGTCGATGAGCAGTTCTTC. Its protein product is CAWGLSSVSVDEQFF.

The CDR3 sequence: CASSLSSASYNEQFF. CDR3 nucleotides: TGCGCCAGCAGCCTTTCTAGCGCCTCCTACAATGAGCAGTTCTTC. The V and J genes are TRBV4-1 and TRBJ2-1; D is perhaps TRBD2 (6 bases). The germline V and J ends were trimmed by 4 bases and 0 bases, with 10 bases remaining between them. The CDR3 sequence is 15 residues long. Germline V lookup: CDR1 MGHRA, CDR2 YSYEKL.